This note documents a single T cell receptor (beta chain) sequence. The data belong to a study of blood T cell repertoires in COVID-19. Study background: COVID-19 samples from acute and convalescent phases originated in the United States, Italy and Spain. PBMCs, B-cell-depleted T cells, or T cells were the source of the cDNA or gDNA that made up the material.

How the authors handled the data: Amplification from reference gene primers served as the basis for estimated nucleated cell counts. Assay used: immunoSEQ multiplex PCR; TCRdb lists only in-frame clones, some missing. Clonal size and the V and J genes are those of that table, whereas D and trimming came from the DNA. The table has roughly 80,000 clones, roughly nine tenths seen once. CDR1 is MGHRA and CDR2 is YSYEKL in the germline V gene. V was clipped by 1 base and J by 1 base, with 28 bases between them. The CDR3 length is 21 residues. This chain joins TRBV4-1 and TRBJ1-1, with a possible D match to TRBD1 (5 bases). The sequence derives from a man aged 55 to 69 with acute or convalescent COVID-19. The material sequenced was peripheral blood. In nucleotides, the CDR3 is TGCGCCAGCAGCCAAGGATCGGGGGATGATTCCCCAAATACTTCGAACACTGAAGCTTTCTTT. This gives the protein CASSQGSGDDSPNTSNTEAFF.